This T cell receptor (beta chain) came from a study of early T cells in non-severe SARS-CoV-2 infection. Overall study: Sequenced bulk RNA came from whole blood that was unsorted, and chains were unpaired. Study-level results: Sequences matched to VDJdb favored anti-spike CD8 responses, while private and CD4 specificities were missed.

Tagging with unique molecular identifiers was applied to individual cDNA molecules. TCRdb re-called the 5' RACE reads through MiXCR, storing one row per CDR3 protein. Here the sample spans over 60,000 distinct CDR3 sequences, under 9.5% being singletons. V was shortened by 5 bases and J by 1 base, with 2 bases between the two germline ends. This CDR3 is built from 11 residues. Germline V gene sequence: CDR1 SQVTM, CDR2 ANQGSEA. This clonotype was counted ten times or more. Antigen unknown. The specimen sequenced was whole blood. The genes are TRBV29-1 and TRBJ2-2; D remains ambiguous. The receptor comes from an adult who was a healthcare worker with PCR-confirmed SARS-CoV-2 infection or an uninfected control (not recorded which). The CDR3 here is CSVQNTGELFF. As DNA, the CDR3 is TGCAGCGTTCAGAACACCGGGGAGCTGTTTTTT.